This T cell receptor beta chain was recorded in a study of shared clonotypes between healthy human individuals. Regarding this clone: This likely reflects a read error, since a far larger clone is one base away. Given the absence of the conserved phenylalanine or tryptophan at the CDR3 end, a read error is likely.

The table came from immunoSEQ multiplex PCR; TCRdb's copy has only in-frame clones and leaves some out. The sample records over 400,000 clones, more than 65% being singletons. Between the trimmed V and J ends, which lost 0 bases and 3 bases, there was a span of 4 bases. CDR3 length equals 13 residues. Germline V CDR1 and CDR2: SGHDT, YYEEEE. This clonotype was sampled from a woman aged 40 to 55 in good health. Some clones in this sample may be carry-over from other donors' samples. The genes are TRBV5-6 and TRBJ1-5, with D uncertain. Specimen: PBMCs. CDR3 in DNA: TGTGCCAGCAGCTTGGGTACCAATCAGCCCCAGCATCTT. Its translation: CASSLGTNQPQHL.